This section outlines one T cell receptor (beta chain) sequence together with its context. No antigen is known for it. No much larger clone is present one base from it, and per-base qualities are unavailable. Before the diagnostic colonoscopy, none of the ulcerative colitis patients had been given immunosuppressive medication. A blood sample was obtained concurrently with the colonoscopy. The Wizard kit (Promega) was used to extract genomic DNA from both blood and intestinal samples. The CDR3 measures 15 amino acids from cysteine to phenylalanine. This entry keeps only the CDR3 DNA: 45 bases, framed from base 1. The V and J ends are trimmed by 0 bases and 6 bases, leaving 14 bases between them. From the germline V gene (reference sequence), CDR1 is LNHNV and CDR2 is YYDKDF. This specimen comes from a study of pediatric ulcerative colitis (dated by TCRdb to about 2019). With respect to the entire study: Pancolitis was present in over 5 ulcerative colitis patients and left-sided colitis in two, and histology consistent with ulcerative colitis was found in all of these patients. Roughly nine newly diagnosed, treatment-naive pediatric ulcerative colitis patients and a few non-IBD control children each provided paired blood and rectal samples. By Pediatric Ulcerative Colitis Activity Index, two patients had mild disease, several had moderate disease and three had acute severe colitis. Broad study findings and their caveats: A couple of patients' blood samples yielded substantially fewer templates for technical reasons and were excluded from blood-rectal overlap analysis. Clonal overlap between a subject's own blood and rectum was significantly greater in ulcerative colitis patients than in controls, which suggests more T cell trafficking to inflamed tissue. Features of the rectal repertoire distinguished controls, mild-moderate colitis patients and acute severe colitis patients, and in acute severe colitis rectal diversity was lower because of clonal expansions. Only a few individuals were included in the healthy control group, which was small. A couple of rectal CDR3 clonotypes turned up in every ulcerative colitis patient but in none of the controls. Because the repertoires came from total lymphocyte DNA, rare subsets such as regulatory T cells may have patterns that are not reflected.

Rearranged CDR3 beta regions were amplified from genomic DNA with multiplex V and J primers using the immunoSEQ TRB Survey service. Survey-level sequencing depth of up to 500,000 reads per sample was used to keep depth equal across samples. The libraries were purified, combined into pools and sequenced with Illumina technology. From the authors' description of their analysis: Productive clonality, sample overlap, pairwise scatters, CDR3 beta length, V/D/J gene usage and productiveness were all assessed with the immunoSEQ online tools. Calculated diversity was the number of unique rearrangements divided by total templates times 100; Shannon and Simpson indices were also computed. For principal component analysis, Z-score normalized data were analyzed with the R prcomp function and the ggbiplot package. Morisita's index was used to quantify blood-rectal clonal overlap within each subject. TCRdb holds this immuneACCESS table with in-frame rearrangements only. Some clones are missing; in checked studies, unresolved V genes explain under half, and the rest has no known cause. That table gives V, J and clone size, and the DNA gave D and trimming. This sample has approximately 60,000 clones in its table, and about 86% of those were observed once. Under 3.5% of the sample is held by the ten biggest clonotypes.

Material: blood. This sequence originates from a boy between 10 and 17 years old with severe ulcerative colitis. The rearranged chain carries TRBV15 and TRBJ1-1, with TRBD1 as a weak D call on 5 bases. The CDR3 corresponds to CATSRDVGTIAEAFF. The nucleotide sequence is given as TGTGCCACCAGCAGAGATGTAGGGACGATCGCTGAAGCTTTCTTT.